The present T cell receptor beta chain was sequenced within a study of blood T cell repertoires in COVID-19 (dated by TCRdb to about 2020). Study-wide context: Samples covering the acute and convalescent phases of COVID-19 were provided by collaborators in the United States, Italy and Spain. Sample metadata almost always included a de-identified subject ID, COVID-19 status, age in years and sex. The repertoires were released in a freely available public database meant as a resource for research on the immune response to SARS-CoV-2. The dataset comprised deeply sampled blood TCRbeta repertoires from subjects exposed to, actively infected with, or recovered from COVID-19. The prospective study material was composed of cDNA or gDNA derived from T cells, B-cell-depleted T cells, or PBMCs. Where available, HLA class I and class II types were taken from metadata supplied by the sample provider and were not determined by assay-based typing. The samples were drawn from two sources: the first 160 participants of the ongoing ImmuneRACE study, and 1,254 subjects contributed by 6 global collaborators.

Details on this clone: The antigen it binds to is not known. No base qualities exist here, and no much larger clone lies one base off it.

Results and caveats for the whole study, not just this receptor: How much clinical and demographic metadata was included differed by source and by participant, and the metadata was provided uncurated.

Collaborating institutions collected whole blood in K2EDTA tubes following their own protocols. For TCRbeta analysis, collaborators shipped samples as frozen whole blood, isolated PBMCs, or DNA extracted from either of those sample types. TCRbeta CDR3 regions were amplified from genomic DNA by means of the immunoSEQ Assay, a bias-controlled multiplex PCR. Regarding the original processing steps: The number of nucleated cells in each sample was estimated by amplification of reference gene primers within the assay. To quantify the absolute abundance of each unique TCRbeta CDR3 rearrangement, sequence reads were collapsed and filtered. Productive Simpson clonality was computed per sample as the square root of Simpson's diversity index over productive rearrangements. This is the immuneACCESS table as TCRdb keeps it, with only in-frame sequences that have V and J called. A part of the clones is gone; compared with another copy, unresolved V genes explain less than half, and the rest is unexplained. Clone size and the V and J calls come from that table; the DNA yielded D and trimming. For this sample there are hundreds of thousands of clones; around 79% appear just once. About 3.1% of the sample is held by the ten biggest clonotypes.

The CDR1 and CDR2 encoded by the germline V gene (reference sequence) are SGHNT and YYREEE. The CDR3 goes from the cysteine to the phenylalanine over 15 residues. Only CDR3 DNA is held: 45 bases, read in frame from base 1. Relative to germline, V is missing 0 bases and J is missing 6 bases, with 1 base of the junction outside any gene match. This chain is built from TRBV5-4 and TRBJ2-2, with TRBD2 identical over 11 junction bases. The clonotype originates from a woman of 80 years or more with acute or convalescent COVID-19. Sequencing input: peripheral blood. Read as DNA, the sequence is TGTGCCAGCAGCTTGGGGGGACTAGCGGCCGGGGAGCTGTTTTTT. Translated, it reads CASSLGGLAAGELFF.